The clone carrying this T cell receptor beta chain occurred once. Its antigen remains unidentified. The CDR3 extends over 12 amino acids. Trimming shortened V by 3 bases and J by 3 bases, and 3 bases separated the two germline ends. The germline V gene has CDR1 SGHAT and CDR2 FQNNGV. This sample stems from a study of OX40 agonist ivuxolimab in advanced cancers. The overall study: Treatment of patients was with ivuxolimab, an agonistic anti-OX40 (CD134) antibody. Cohort: 82.7% men, mean age around 60, aged about 20 to 85. Partial responses were achieved by three patients, of whom one had hepatocellular carcinoma and two had cutaneous melanoma. Study-wide results and caveats: CD4+ T cells averaged fewer expanded clones than CD8+ T cells.

TCRdb keeps only in-frame clones here, not all; method: immunoSEQ multiplex PCR. This sample yields tens of thousands of clones, of which approximately 86% are seen a single time; 2.5% to 3.5% belongs to the top ten. The receptor's source is an adult with an advanced solid tumor such as melanoma, head and neck, liver or kidney cancer. The input for sequencing was CD4+ or CD8+ T cells sorted from blood, taken in a trial of the OX40 agonist ivuxolimab. V is TRBV11-2 and J is TRBJ2-1; D gene ambiguous. The CDR3 sequence: CASSFVYNEQFF. For the CDR3, the DNA is TGTGCCAGCAGCTTCGTCTACAATGAGCAGTTCTTC.